The rows below give T cell receptor beta chains drawn from one sample of a study of PD-1 blockade in classical Hodgkin lymphoma. Only in-frame clones appear in the TCRdb table, and some are missing; sequencing was by immunoSEQ multiplex PCR. Of 15,000 to 20,000 clones listed, roughly 80% are singletons. Here the sequenced sample was peripheral blood mononuclear cells (PBMCs), taken at baseline. These receptors came from a human donor with classical Hodgkin lymphoma. Both conserved end residues are part of each CDR3. Each record gives: V gene, D gene, clone size, J gene, CDR3 DNA, CDR3 protein. The D gene is left open where the match is weak. Not every row has a clone size; where given, it reads once, few, many or a size class.

TRBV11-2	.	.	TRBJ2-7	TGTGCCAGCAGCTTGGACAAAGGACCCCGCGGGGAGCAGTACTTC	CASSLDKGPRGEQYF
TRBV9	TRBD1	.	TRBJ1-4	TGTGCCAGCAGCTCGGGACAGGGAGGGGAAAAACTGTTTTTT	CASSSGQGGEKLFF
TRBV7-9	.	.	TRBJ1-6	TGTGCCAGCAGCCGTCCCCAGGGACCCCTCCACTTT	CASSRPQGPLHF
TRBV2	.	.	TRBJ2-5	TGTGCCAGCATCGGACGCGCGCAAGAGACCCAGTACTTC	CASIGRAQETQYF
TRBV6-1	TRBD1	.	TRBJ2-4	TGTGCCAGCCGGTTAAGGGGGCAGGGCAAAAACATTCAGTACTTC	CASRLRGQGKNIQYF
TRBV18	TRBD1	once	TRBJ2-7	TGTGCCAGCTCACCAAGACAGGGTGTCTACGAGCAGTACTTC	CASSPRQGVYEQYF
TRBV6-5	.	.	TRBJ1-1	TGTGCCAGCAGTTTTGAGACTGAAGCTTTCTTT	CASSFETEAFF
TRBV6-1	.	.	TRBJ1-2	TGTGCCAGCAGACGTATATGGGGTGGCTACACCTTC	CASRRIWGGYTF
TRBV5-4	TRBD1	medium-sized	TRBJ1-1	TGTGCCAGCAGCGGACAGGGGGTAGTAGACACTGAAGCTTTCTTT	CASSGQGVVDTEAFF
TRBV5-4	.	.	TRBJ2-1	TGTGCCAGCAGCTTGGGGCGGGTCTCCTACAATGAGCAGTTCTTC	CASSLGRVSYNEQFF
TRBV9	.	.	TRBJ1-3	TGTGCCAGCAACCCAGGGTCCGCCTCTGGAAACACCATATATTTT	CASNPGSASGNTIYF
TRBV7-5	.	.	TRBJ1-5	TGTGCCAGAAGCCACACCACCGATAGCAATCAGCCCCAGCATTTT	CARSHTTDSNQPQHF
TRBV30	TRBD1	.	TRBJ1-4	TGTGCCTGGAGTCGACAGGGCGCTAATGAAAAACTGTTTTTT	CAWSRQGANEKLFF
TRBV2	TRBD1	once	TRBJ2-7	TGTGCCAGCTGCCCACAGGGGATTGACTGCGAGCAGTACTTC	CASCPQGIDCEQYF
TRBV2	.	.	TRBJ2-7	TGTGCCAGCAAAAACAGAATTGAGCAGTACTTC	CASKNRIEQYF
TRBV15	TRBD2	.	TRBJ2-3	TGTGCCACCAGCTATGGGACTAGCGGTACAGATACGCAGTATTTT	CATSYGTSGTDTQYF
TRBV6-4	TRBD1	.	TRBJ1-2	TGTGCCAGCAGTGAATCCCCGGGACAGGGGCACGGCTACACCTTC	CASSESPGQGHGYTF
TRBV27	TRBD2	few	TRBJ2-5	TGTGCCAGCAGTTTAGGGCCAGCGGGGGGGACAAAGACCCAGTACTTC	CASSLGPAGGTKTQYF
TRBV27	TRBD2	.	TRBJ2-1	TGTGCCAGCAGTTTCACTAGCGTGACCCCCAATGAGCAGTTCTTC	CASSFTSVTPNEQFF
TRBV5-1	.	.	TRBJ2-3	TGCGCCAGCAGCTTTGGTTCGGGAGTGGGCACAGATACGCAGTATTTT	CASSFGSGVGTDTQYF
TRBV7-2	.	few	TRBJ2-3	TGTGCCAGCAGCATTCTCCGCACAGATACGCAGTATTTT	CASSILRTDTQYF
TRBV28	TRBD2	.	TRBJ2-7	TGTGCCAGCAGTTTATCCCCTTCACTAGCGCCAAAAGGGGAGCAGTACTTC	CASSLSPSLAPKGEQYF
TRBV28	.	.	TRBJ1-1	TGTGCCAGCAGTCCAGACAGCCTGAACACTGAAGCTTTCTTT	CASSPDSLNTEAFF
TRBV28	.	.	TRBJ1-3	TGTGCCAGCAGTTTACCTGGAAACACCATATATTTT	CASSLPGNTIYF
TRBV27	TRBD1	.	TRBJ1-2	TGTGCCAGCAGTCCACAAGACAGGGTATTCGGCTACACCTTC	CASSPQDRVFGYTF
TRBV14	TRBD2	.	TRBJ2-1	TGTGCCAGCAGACCGATTAAGGGCACGGGGGGGACGTGGGATGAGCAGTTCTTC	CASRPIKGTGGTWDEQFF
TRBV4-1	.	.	TRBJ2-5	TGCGCCAGCAGCCAAGGTGTGGGGGGGCTCCAAGAGACCCAGTACTTC	CASSQGVGGLQETQYF
TRBV6-5	.	.	TRBJ2-7	TGTGCCAGCATAGGGTTCTCCTACGAGCAGTACTTC	CASIGFSYEQYF
TRBV7-8	TRBD1	.	TRBJ1-2	TGTGCCAGCAGCTCCGAATCCCGGGACAGGGTTCGATACGGCTACACCTTC	CASSSESRDRVRYGYTF
TRBV10-3	.	.	TRBJ2-7	TGTGCCATCAGTGAGGTCGGGTACGAGCAGTACTTC	CAISEVGYEQYF
TRBV28	.	.	TRBJ1-2	TGTGCCAGCAGTTTATGGAAAAAGGGGAATAACTATGGCTACACCTTC	CASSLWKKGNNYGYTF
TRBV10-1	TRBD2	.	TRBJ2-5	TGCGCCAGCAGTGTTAGCGGGGGAGAGACCCAGTACTTC	CASSVSGGETQYF
TRBV2	.	once	TRBJ2-1	TGTGCCAGCAGTGAGGACGGGAGTTCCTACAATGAGCAGTTCTTC	CASSEDGSSYNEQFF
TRBV7-8	.	.	TRBJ1-2	TGTGCCAGCAGCTTAGCTGGGGGGGCTGGAGGCTACACCTTC	CASSLAGGAGGYTF
TRBV5-1	.	.	TRBJ2-3	TGCGCCAGCAGCTTGAACGGCCGAGCAAGCACAGATACGCAGTATTTT	CASSLNGRASTDTQYF
TRBV6-1	.	once	TRBJ2-7	TGTGCCAGCAGTGTCGGGACCACCTACGAGCAGTACTTC	CASSVGTTYEQYF
TRBV7-6	.	.	TRBJ1-3	TGTGCCAGCAGCTTACTGGGTTCCGCTGGAAACACCATATATTTT	CASSLLGSAGNTIYF
TRBV19	.	.	TRBJ1-5	TGTGCCAGTAGTACGGGACTCCATAGCAATCAGCCCCAGCATTTT	CASSTGLHSNQPQHF
TRBV13	.	.	TRBJ2-5	TGTGCCAGCAGCCCTACAGGGAAAGAGACCCAGTACTTC	CASSPTGKETQYF
TRBV2	TRBD1	.	TRBJ1-5	TGTGCCAGCAGTGACAGGGGGCTGGGTCAGCCCCAGCATTTT	CASSDRGLGQPQHF
TRBV25-1	.	.	TRBJ1-5	TGTGCCAGCAGTGAATGGGGGAATCAGCCCCAGCATTTT	CASSEWGNQPQHF